This entry describes one T cell receptor beta chain. In the authors' methods: Reference gene primer amplification gave nucleated cell count estimates. Assay used: immunoSEQ multiplex PCR; TCRdb lists only in-frame clones, some missing. V and J calls and clone size are copied from that table; D and trimming were computed from the DNA. The sample lists a few hundred thousand clones; 84% were seen once. CDR1 is LGHNA and CDR2 is YSLEER in the germline V gene. The CDR3 sequence is 17 residues long. Trimming took 0 bases from V and 2 from J; bases not matched to a gene: 3. The data were taken from a study of blood T cell repertoires in COVID-19. Across the whole study: Specimens from acute and convalescent COVID-19 originated in the United States, Italy and Spain. PBMCs, B-cell-depleted T cells, or T cells were the source of the cDNA or gDNA that made up the material.

Sequencing was done on a sample of peripheral blood. This chain joins TRBV4-3 and TRBJ2-3, with TRBD2 matching 12 bases. This TCR derives from a man aged 45-65 years with active or convalescent COVID-19. DNA for the CDR3: TGCGCCAGCAGCCAAGATCTAGCGGGAGGGCTCACAGATACGCAGTATTTT. The encoded protein is CASSQDLAGGLTDTQYF.